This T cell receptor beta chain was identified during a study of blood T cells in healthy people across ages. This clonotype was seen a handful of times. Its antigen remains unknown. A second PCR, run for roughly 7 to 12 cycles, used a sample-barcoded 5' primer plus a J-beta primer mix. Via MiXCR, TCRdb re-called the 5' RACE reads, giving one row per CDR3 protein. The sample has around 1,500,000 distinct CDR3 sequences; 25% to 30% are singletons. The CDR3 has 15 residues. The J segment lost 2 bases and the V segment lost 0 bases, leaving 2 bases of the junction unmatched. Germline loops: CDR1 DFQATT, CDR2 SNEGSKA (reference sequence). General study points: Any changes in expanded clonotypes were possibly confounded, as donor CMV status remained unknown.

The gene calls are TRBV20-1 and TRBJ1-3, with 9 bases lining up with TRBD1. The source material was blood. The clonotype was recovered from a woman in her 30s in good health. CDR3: CSARDGTGTGNTIYF. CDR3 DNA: TGCAGTGCTAGAGATGGGACAGGGACTGGAAACACCATATATTTT.